This TCR beta chain was sequenced during a study of T cells in Graves' hyperthyroidism and ophthalmopathy. Study conclusions and caveats: The model forecast ophthalmopathy, anticipating it by a median approximately 7 months before onset.

This clonotype was recorded at least ten times. Its antigen remains unidentified. From germline, CDR1 is MDHEN and CDR2 SYDVKM. V was pared by 6 bases and J by 4 bases, with 7 bases between. This CDR3 comprises 11 residues. TCR beta CDR3 regions were amplified from RNA transcripts. The HTBI primer set drove a first-round RT-PCR of the TCR CDR3. TCRdb analysed the multiplex PCR reads with MiXCR anew, one entry per CDR3 protein. This sample has 380,000 or so distinct CDR3 sequences, with approximately 13% found just once. Hyperthyroidism had been newly diagnosed in patients aged 18 to 65, and its duration was under 2 months. Patients showing uncontrolled infection, other autoimmune disease, pregnancy or lactation were ineligible. A roughly 10 ml volume of fresh peripheral blood provided the PBMCs.

This rearrangement joins TRBV28 to TRBJ2-7; D not certain. This clonotype originated in a woman under 40 with Graves' hyperthyroidism. Sequenced material: blood. This CDR3 reads CASRGFYEQYF. DNA for the CDR3: TGTGCCAGCAGGGGGTTTTACGAGCAGTACTTC. The full variable domain, rest sourced from reference TRBV28 and TRBJ2-7, is DVKVTQSSRYLVKRTGEKVFLECVQDMDHENMFWYRQDPGLGLRLIYFSYDVKMKEKGDIPEGYSVSREKKERFSLILESASTNQTSMYLCASRGFYEQYFGPGTRLTVT.